These 13 T cell receptor beta chains were all obtained from the same sample, sequenced in a study of neurological immune-mediated disorders. TCRdb re-called the 5' RACE reads with MiXCR, one entry per CDR3 protein. This sample has 15,000 to 20,000 distinct CDR3 sequences, with about 10% found just once. Input material: CD8+ T cells from blood. The receptor set was obtained from a woman between 50 and 59 years old in good health.

This clonotype came up many times. This sequence joins TRBV29-1 and TRBJ1-2; D unclear. The germline V and J ends were trimmed by 4 bases and 8 bases, with 23 bases remaining between them. The CDR3 length is 15 residues. Per the germline V gene, CDR1 is SQVTM and CDR2 is ANQGSEA. In DNA form, the CDR3 reads TGCAGCGTTGGGCCCTCGAGTAGGTTCACTGGGGGCTACACCTTC. It yields the protein CSVGPSSRFTGGYTF. The whole variable domain, remainder taken from reference TRBV29-1 and TRBJ1-2, is SAVISQKPSRDICQRGTSLTIQCQVDSQVTMMFWYRQQPGQSLTLIATANQGSEATYESGFVIDKFPISRPNLTFSTLTVSNMSPEDSSIYLCSVGPSSRFTGGYTFGSGTRLTVV.

Details on this clonotype: At one end the junction does not follow the germline gene, possibly because of a read error. This rearrangement joins TRBV7-8 to TRBJ2-1; possibly TRBD2 for D (6 bases). The CDR3 is 16 amino acids. Germline CDR1 is SGHVS and CDR2 is FQNEAQ. CDR3 DNA sequence: TGTGCCAGCAGTCCCCCTAGCGTGAGCCCCTACAATGTGCAGTTCTTC. Its protein product is CASSPPSVSPYNVQFF.

There are many counts of this clonotype. This sequence joins TRBV2 and TRBJ2-7; no definite D call. The V end was cut by 0 bases, the J end by 3 bases, with 24 bases between. The CDR3 length is 19 residues. Germline loops: CDR1 SNHLY, CDR2 FYNNEI. The chain's CDR3 is CASSEALANIQVNLYEQYF. The CDR3 region has the DNA TGTGCCAGCAGTGAAGCGCTCGCAAACATTCAGGTTAACCTCTACGAGCAGTACTTC.

Concerning this clonotype itself: It may be a read error: a sequence one base away is much more abundant. J is TRBJ2-7 and V is TRBV7-9; 7 nucleotides agree with TRBD1. The J segment lost 4 bases and the V segment lost 5 bases, leaving 5 bases of the junction unmatched. The CDR3 extends over 13 amino acids. The germline gives CDR1 SEHNR, CDR2 FQNEAQ (reference sequence). The CDR3, as DNA: TGTGCCAGCAGCCCTAGGGACAGATACGAGCAGTACTTC. It yields the protein CASSPRDRYEQYF.

Many counts were recorded for this clonotype. This sequence joins TRBV6-2 or TRBV6-3 and TRBJ2-2; D is unresolved. The V gene lost 6 bases and the J gene lost 6 bases, with 5 bases spanning the gap. This CDR3 is 11 amino acids long. Germline V gives CDR1 MNHEY, CDR2 SVGEGT. The CDR3, as DNA: TGTGCCAGCAGAGGTGCCGGGGAGCTGTTTTTT. Translation gives CASRGAGELFF.

This clonotype showed up many times. The chain combines TRBV3-1 with TRBJ2-1; D possibly corresponds to TRBD1 (7 bases). Per the germline V gene, CDR1 is LGHDT and CDR2 is YNNKEL (reference sequence). CDR3 size: 16 residues. V was cut by 1 base and J by 10 bases, with 20 bases left in between. The CDR3 loop reads CASSQGRQGPSVEQFF. The DNA for the CDR3 is TGTGCCAGCAGCCAAGGAAGACAGGGTCCTAGCGTCGAGCAGTTCTTC.

This clonotype has ten or more counts. The rearrangement uses TRBV6-5 and TRBJ2-5; tentatively, D is TRBD2 (5 bases). Trimming cost V 8 bases and J 7 bases, with 8 bases left between them. This CDR3 is 10 amino acids long. Germline assignment: CDR1 MNHEY and CDR2 SVGAGI. CDR3 region: CASGRGTQYF. The DNA for the CDR3 is TGTGCCAGCGGACGGGGGACCCAGTACTTC.

This clonotype was seen repeatedly, ten times or more. The chain uses TRBV29-1 and TRBJ1-3; 7 nucleotides line up with TRBD1. The V and J ends lost 4 bases and 1 base, in that order; junction bases with no gene match: 10. CDR1 is SQVTM and CDR2 is ANQGSEA in the germline V gene. The CDR3 totals 16 residues. The CDR3 DNA follows: TGCAGCGTTGCCGGGGACAGTCCAATATCTGGAAACACCATATATTTT. This gives the protein CSVAGDSPISGNTIYF.

In this sample, this clonotype turned up many times. The chain links TRBV18 to TRBJ1-5; D remains ambiguous. Germline V gene data show CDR1 as KGHSH and CDR2 as LQKENI. This CDR3 region has 13 residues. V was trimmed by 4 bases and J by 9 bases, leaving 13 bases between them. The CDR3 loop reads CASSRAELGPQHF. DNA of the CDR3: TGTGCCAGCTCACGCGCAGAGCTTGGGCCCCAGCATTTT.

This clonotype was counted ten times or more. The V call is TRBV9, the J call TRBJ1-2, with a possible D match to TRBD1 (5 bases). There are 13 residues in the CDR3. Germline assignment: CDR1 SGDLS and CDR2 YYNGEE. Trimming pared 0 bases from V and 5 bases from J, leaving 8 bases between. The CDR3, as DNA: TGTGCCAGCAGCGTAGGAGGGGTGTATGGCTACACCTTC. It specifies CASSVGGVYGYTF.

This clonotype was seen ten or more times. The genes are TRBV28 and TRBJ2-3; no definite D call. Per germline, CDR1 MDHEN and CDR2 SYDVKM. CDR3 length: 13 amino acids. The V and J ends lost 5 bases and 5 bases respectively, with 11 bases between them. This CDR3 is CASSPPEQDTQYF. The CDR3 DNA reads as TGTGCCAGCAGTCCCCCGGAGCAAGATACGCAGTATTTT. The full variable domain, completed using reference TRBV28 and TRBJ2-3, is DVKVTQSSRYLVKRTGEKVFLECVQDMDHENMFWYRQDPGLGLRLIYFSYDVKMKEKGDIPEGYSVSREKKERFSLILESASTNQTSMYLCASSPPEQDTQYFGPGTRLTVL.

This clonotype appeared many times. The chain couples TRBV9 to TRBJ2-7, with TRBD2 matching over 13 bases. The CDR3 consists of 15 residues. Germline trimming cut 4 bases from V and 3 bases from J; bases unmatched to any gene: 4. In germline, CDR1 is SGDLS, CDR2 YYNGEE. CDR3 sequence reads: CASSLGTSGVYEQYF. The CDR3 DNA is TGTGCCAGCAGCCTTGGGACTAGCGGGGTCTACGAGCAGTACTTC.

This clonotype has a count of ten or more. This chain links TRBV28 with TRBJ2-7; 7 bases line up with TRBD2. Germline assignment: CDR1 MDHEN and CDR2 SYDVKM. V was pared by 7 bases and J by 5 bases, with 11 bases of the junction left unmatched. The CDR3 totals 14 residues. CDR3 amino acids: CASTTGGTIHEQYF. CDR3 in DNA: TGTGCCAGCACGACTGGGGGGACTATCCACGAGCAGTACTTC.